The sequence of this TCR beta chain was determined in a study of T cells expressing NK-cell markers. Germline values: CDR1 MGHRA, CDR2 YSYEKL. The CDR3 totals 12 residues. For each CDR3 protein, TCRdb gives one entry from its re-call of the 5' RACE reads, without DNA. The sample data list about 460,000 distinct CDR3 sequences. The chain has TRBV4-1 and TRBJ2-2; no DNA is available, so the TRBD2 call from TCRdb remains unchecked. The sequencing input was blood T cells: a sorted CD56 or NKG2C T cell subset, CD4+ or CD8+ T cells, or bulk PBMC T cells (not recorded which). The TCR comes from a woman aged 45-59 years in good health. The CDR3 loop reads CASSRGEGTVFF.